The 18 T cell receptor beta chains presented below share a single source sample, sequenced in a study of response to subunit inactivated influenza vaccine. Via MiXCR, TCRdb re-called the RT-PCR reads, giving one row per CDR3 protein. The sample lists hundreds of thousands of distinct CDR3 sequences; 14% were seen once. The sample consisted of PBMCs from blood, taken 14 to 15 days before vaccination. The receptors were gathered from a man aged 50 to 60 who received an inactivated influenza vaccine.

This clonotype was counted ten times or more. The V call is TRBV5-1, the J call TRBJ2-7, with D perhaps matching TRBD1 (6 bases). This CDR3 comprises 15 residues. Germline assignment: CDR1 SGHRS and CDR2 YFSETQ. The V end lost 1 base, the J end lost 3 bases, and 14 bases lay between the germline ends. The CDR3 DNA follows: TGCGCCAGCAGCTTGAGGGCAGGGGTACTCTACGAGCAGTACTTC. This encodes CASSLRAGVLYEQYF.

This clonotype was counted a single time. The chain uses TRBV11-1 and TRBJ2-5; TRBD2 aligns across 10 bases. The germline V gene encodes CDR1 SGHAT and CDR2 FQDESV (reference sequence). The V segment lost 1 base and the J segment 0 bases; nucleotides outside the gene matches: 5. The CDR3 runs to 17 residues. The CDR3: CASSLGGLALYQETQYF. Written as DNA, the CDR3 is TGTGCCAGCAGCTTAGGGGGACTAGCGCTGTACCAAGAGACCCAGTACTTC.

This chain joins TRBV27 and TRBJ1-2; TRBD1 matches 7 bases. Germline lookup yields CDR1 MNHEY and CDR2 SMNVEV (reference sequence). With 4 bases clipped from V and 8 bases from J, the junction kept 10 bases outside the gene matches. The CDR3 is made up of 14 amino acids. This chain's CDR3 is CASSSRDDRAGYTF. CDR3 DNA: TGTGCCAGCAGTTCGAGGGACGACAGGGCGGGCTACACCTTC.

This clonotype was counted between two and nine times. V and J are TRBV3-1 and TRBJ2-7, with D uncertain. V was cut by 2 bases and J by 3 bases, with 8 bases left in between. CDR3 length equals 13 residues. The V gene's germline CDR1 is LGHDT and CDR2 YNNKEL (reference sequence). The CDR3 DNA is TGTGCCAGCAGCCAAATGATAGGCTACGAGCAGTACTTC. This sequence encodes CASSQMIGYEQYF.

The J gene is TRBJ2-7, the V gene TRBV4-2, with 10 nucleotides matching TRBD2. In germline, CDR1 is LGHNA, CDR2 YNFKEQ. There are 16 residues in the CDR3. With V trimmed by 1 base and J by 2 bases, 5 bases remained unmatched. The CDR3 loop reads CASSQVPAGGPYEQYF. As DNA, the CDR3 is TGTGCCAGCAGCCAAGTGCCAGCGGGAGGGCCCTACGAGCAGTACTTC.

This chain links TRBV7-2 with TRBJ2-3; 13 bases fit TRBD2. The V gene's germline CDR1 is SGHTA and CDR2 FQGNSA. This CDR3 spans 17 amino acids. V lost 5 bases to trimming and J lost 2 bases; unmatched junction nucleotides: 7. This CDR3 reads CASSPGLAGAFTDTQYF. CDR3 in DNA: TGTGCCAGCAGCCCAGGACTAGCGGGAGCCTTCACAGATACGCAGTATTTT.

This clonotype was seen more than once but under ten times. The chain couples TRBV5-1 to TRBJ1-1; 8 nucleotides agree with TRBD1. Germline-derived CDR1 and CDR2 are SGHRS and YFSETQ. The CDR3 is 17 amino acids. Unmatched junction bases numbered 7, after V lost 0 bases and J lost 0 bases. The CDR3 nucleotides read TGCGCCAGCAGCTTGGGTCCCGACAGGGGACTGAACACTGAAGCTTTCTTT. It encodes CASSLGPDRGLNTEAFF.

This clonotype was seen only a few times. This chain uses TRBV18 with TRBJ2-2, with D perhaps assigned TRBD1 or TRBD2 (5 bases each). Trimming left V 1 base short and J 7 bases short, with 13 bases between. Germline assignment: CDR1 KGHSH and CDR2 LQKENI. The CDR3 consists of 15 residues. The CDR3 region is CASSPLGPAYGELFF. The CDR3 nucleotides are TGTGCCAGCTCACCACTGGGACCGGCGTACGGGGAGCTGTTTTTT.

This clonotype showed up just a few times. The chain joins TRBV5-5 to TRBJ1-1; D is perhaps TRBD1 (6 bases). Trimming left V 0 bases short and J 5 bases short, with 14 bases between. The CDR3 contains 15 residues. Looked up from germline, CDR1 is SGHKS and CDR2 is YYEKEE (reference sequence). The CDR3 nucleotides are TGTGCCAGCAGCTTGGGGGCGCTTAGGGGGACTGAAGCTTTCTTT. This gives the protein CASSLGALRGTEAFF.

V is TRBV7-9 and J is TRBJ2-2; D remains ambiguous. V lost 7 bases and J lost 0, with 15 bases in between. CDR3 length equals 16 residues. The germline V gene has CDR1 SEHNR and CDR2 FQNEAQ (reference sequence). The CDR3 nucleotides read TGTGCCAGCAAAGGAGTTTCGTTCGCGAACACCGGGGAGCTGTTTTTT. Translation: CASKGVSFANTGELFF.

This chain links TRBV25-1 with TRBJ1-6, with TRBD1 identical over 9 bases. Germline CDR1 MGHDK, CDR2 SYGVNS. The CDR3 contains 15 residues. Germline trimming cut 6 bases from V and 3 bases from J; bases unmatched to any gene: 3. Here the CDR3 DNA reads TGTGCCAGCAGCGGGGACAGGGTCTATAATTCACCCCTCCACTTT. Its protein product is CASSGDRVYNSPLHF.

V gene TRBV4-3 combines with J gene TRBJ2-3; the match to TRBD2 covers 10 bases. CDR3 length: 15 amino acids. J was trimmed by 6 bases and V by 1 base; bases with no gene match: 4. Germline V gene lookup returns CDR1 LGHNA and CDR2 YSLEER. The CDR3 here is CASSQGTSGQDTQYF. The CDR3 DNA sequence: TGCGCCAGCAGCCAAGGGACTAGCGGTCAGGATACGCAGTATTTT.

V usage is TRBV6-2 or TRBV6-3 and J usage is TRBJ2-3, with 7 bases lining up with TRBD2. Germline V lookup: CDR1 MNHEY, CDR2 SVGEGT. J was trimmed by 2 bases and V by 6 bases; bases with no gene match: 8. The CDR3 loop spans 15 amino acids. The CDR3 DNA follows: TGTGCCAGCAGATGGGGGGGGACTATCACAGATACGCAGTATTTT. Translation gives CASRWGGTITDTQYF.

The chain recombines TRBV6-5 with TRBJ2-1; 10 bases line up with TRBD2. Per germline, CDR1 MNHEY and CDR2 SVGAGI. This CDR3 contains 15 residues. Trimming removed 2 bases from V and 8 bases from J; junction bases left unmatched: 6. The CDR3 loop is CASSYSSGRYYEQFF. In DNA form, the CDR3 reads TGTGCCAGCAGTTACAGTAGCGGGAGGTACTATGAGCAGTTCTTC.

This clonotype was seen only a few times. The gene calls are TRBV29-1 and TRBJ1-2; the D gene is possibly TRBD1 (5 bases). The CDR3 covers 13 residues. Trimming removed 2 bases from V and 0 bases from J, with 7 bases in between. Germline V gene lookup returns CDR1 SQVTM and CDR2 ANQGSEA. CDR3 nucleotide sequence: TGCAGCGTTGAAACAGGCGCTAACTATGGCTACACCTTC. Amino acid sequence: CSVETGANYGYTF.

The V and J genes are TRBV20-1 and TRBJ1-5; weak D call: TRBD1 (5 bases). Germline V lookup: CDR1 DFQATT, CDR2 SNEGSKA (reference sequence). CDR3 size: 13 residues. The V end lost 1 base, the J end lost 3 bases, and 7 bases lay between the germline ends. The CDR3 region has the DNA TGCAGTGCTAGAGGGGGGAACAATCAGCCCCAGCATTTT. Encoded protein: CSARGGNNQPQHF.

This clonotype occurred a few times. The V and J genes are TRBV7-9 and TRBJ2-7; D gene uncertain. Trimming stripped 5 bases from V and 5 bases from J, with 10 bases between. Germline V gene data show CDR1 as SEHNR and CDR2 as FQNEAQ (reference sequence). This CDR3 has 12 residues. This CDR3 is CASSGGNDEQYF. In DNA, the CDR3 is TGTGCCAGCAGCGGTGGAAACGACGAGCAGTACTTC.

This clonotype has ten or more counts. The chain couples TRBV7-2 to TRBJ2-7, with 10 bases matching TRBD1. The CDR3 extends over 15 amino acids. The V and J ends lost 5 bases and 2 bases, in that order; junction bases with no gene match: 6. The germline V gene encodes CDR1 SGHTA and CDR2 FQGNSA. This CDR3 is CASSPFGTGAYEQYF. CDR3 in DNA: TGTGCCAGCAGCCCCTTTGGGACAGGGGCCTACGAGCAGTACTTC.